Below are 21 T cell receptor beta chains sequenced from a single sample in a study of blood T cell repertoires in COVID-19 (dated by TCRdb to about 2020). Library prep was done by the immunoSEQ multiplex PCR assay. The source is immuneACCESS, and TCRdb retained only in-frame sequences with V and J called. Part of the clones is not carried over; for the studies checked, unresolved V genes explain less than half of this, and the remainder is unexplained. The sample table contains 250,000 to 300,000 clones; only one count was recorded for roughly 80% of them. The ten largest clones take up 4.1% of the sample. Specimen: PBMCs or T cells enriched from blood (not recorded which). The receptors stem from a man younger than 45 with acute COVID-19.

This clone was counted many times. The chain has TRBV6-5 and TRBJ2-7, with 7 positions matching TRBD2. The CDR3 is 15 residues long. J was trimmed by 4 bases and V by 5 bases; bases with no gene match: 11. The germline gives CDR1 MNHEY, CDR2 SVGAGI. The CDR3 reads CASSPQEAGVYEQYV. CDR3 DNA: TGTGCCAGCAGTCCTCAGGAGGCGGGGGTTTACGAGCAGTACGTC.

The V gene is TRBV10-2, the J gene TRBJ2-1; D is ambiguous. Germline V gene data show CDR1 as WSHSY and CDR2 as SAAADI. CDR3 length: 12 amino acids. V gave up 4 bases and J gave up 6 bases, with 7 bases separating them. CDR3 loop: CASSAPPNEQFF. Written as DNA, the CDR3 is TGCGCCAGCAGTGCCCCTCCCAATGAGCAGTTCTTC.

The chain recombines TRBV5-1 with TRBJ2-5; D is unresolved. With 3 bases removed from V and 4 bases from J, the gap between germline ends came to 13 bases. Germline values: CDR1 SGHRS, CDR2 YFSETQ. The CDR3 totals 14 residues. The CDR3 DNA sequence: TGCGCCAGCAGCTCGTCCTCTACGTCAGAGACCCAGTACTTC. It yields the protein CASSSSSTSETQYF.

This clone is a singleton in its sample. CDR3 sequence (DNA): TGTGCCAGTAGTAATAGGGGCTATGGCTACACCTTC. Translated: CASSNRGYGYTF. This chain connects TRBV19 to TRBJ1-2, with D perhaps matching TRBD1 (5 bases). In germline, CDR1 is LNHDA, CDR2 SQIVND (reference sequence). Between the trimmed V and J ends, which lost 4 bases and 4 bases, there was a span of 7 bases. This CDR3 is built from 12 residues.

The rearrangement links TRBV18 to TRBJ1-4; D is unresolved. Trimming removed 5 bases from V and 0 bases from J, with 10 bases in between. CDR1 is KGHSH, CDR2 LQKENI, per germline. The CDR3 is 15 residues long. This CDR3 reads CASSVYSSTNEKLFF. CDR3 sequence (DNA): TGTGCCAGCTCAGTATACAGCTCAACTAATGAAAAACTGTTTTTT.

The rearrangement uses TRBV12-3 or TRBV12-4 and TRBJ1-1; D gene unclear. This CDR3 is built from 13 residues. V was trimmed by 4 bases and J by 6 bases, leaving 12 bases between them. CDR3 sequence reads: CASSSDIKSEAFF. The DNA of the CDR3 is TGTGCCAGCAGTTCCGACATAAAGTCTGAAGCTTTCTTT.

V is TRBV3-1 (or the pseudogene TRBV3-2) and J is TRBJ1-4; TRBD1 matches 9 bases. The CDR3 has 16 residues. The V segment lost 3 bases and the J segment 8 bases; nucleotides outside the gene matches: 10. Germline V lookup: CDR1 LGHDT, CDR2 YNNKEL (reference sequence). CDR3 residues: CASSHNAGQGWEKLFF. In DNA form, the CDR3 reads TGTGCCAGCAGCCACAACGCGGGACAGGGTTGGGAAAAACTGTTTTTT.

The chain is built from TRBV7-8 and TRBJ1-2; 12 bases line up with TRBD1. Germline V gene data show CDR1 as SGHVS and CDR2 as FQNEAQ. This CDR3 region has 15 residues. J was trimmed by 4 bases and V by 5 bases; bases with no gene match: 5. CDR3 region: CASSIGTGGFYGYTF. The CDR3 region has the DNA TGTGCCAGCAGCATAGGGACAGGGGGCTTCTATGGCTACACCTTC. Full variable domain (remainder filled in from reference TRBV7-8 and TRBJ1-2): GAGVSQSPRYKVAKRGQDVALRCDPISGHVSLFWYQQALGQGPEFLTYFQNEAQLDKSGLPSDRFFAERPEGSVSTLKIQRTQQEDSAVYLCASSIGTGGFYGYTFGSGTRLTVV.

The chain is built from TRBV28 and TRBJ1-2; 8 nucleotides line up with TRBD1. CDR1 is MDHEN, CDR2 SYDVKM, per germline. The CDR3 is 13 residues long. V lost 5 bases, J lost 4 bases, and 3 bases stayed unmatched. CDR3 bases: TGTGCCAGCAGTCCAGGGGGCGGCTATGGCTACACCTTC. This encodes CASSPGGGYGYTF.

CDR3 coding DNA: TGTGCCAGTAGTCCTCCGGGACAGAGTGATGCCACTGAAGCTTTCTTT. It specifies CASSPPGQSDATEAFF. This chain connects TRBV19 to TRBJ1-1; 7 nucleotides align to TRBD1. CDR3 length: 16 residues. Per the germline V gene, CDR1 is LNHDA and CDR2 is SQIVND (reference sequence). V was clipped by 5 bases and J by 4 bases; unmatched bases: 13.

This CDR3 reads CSVPPGLAWREQYV. CDR3 in DNA: TGCAGCGTTCCTCCGGGACTAGCGTGGCGCGAGCAGTACGTC. The J gene is TRBJ2-7, the V gene TRBV29-1; 10 nucleotides line up with TRBD2. Trimming cost V 5 bases and J 6 bases; bases outside gene matches: 10. The CDR3 sequence is 14 residues long. CDR1 is SQVTM and CDR2 is ANQGSEA in the germline V gene.

This chain links TRBV3-1 (or the pseudogene TRBV3-2) with TRBJ1-4; D is uncertain. This CDR3 has 16 amino acids. The ends were cut back, 0 bases at V and 7 bases at J, with 15 bases in the middle. CDR1 and CDR2 (germline): LGHDT, YNNKEL (reference sequence). The CDR3 region has the DNA TGTGCCAGCAGCCAAGATCAATGGCAGTTTGGTGAAAAACTGTTTTTT. It translates to CASSQDQWQFGEKLFF.

The rearrangement uses TRBV18 and TRBJ2-3; 7 nucleotides line up with TRBD1. V lost 6 bases, J lost 1 base, and 7 bases stayed unmatched. The germline CDR1 and CDR2 sequences are KGHSH and LQKENI. This CDR3 is 15 amino acids long. CDR3: CASSPGTVGTDTQYF. In DNA form, the CDR3 reads TGTGCCAGCTCCCCGGGGACAGTCGGCACAGATACGCAGTATTTT.

The rearrangement links TRBV11-3 to TRBJ2-2, with 9 bases matching TRBD1. CDR1 is SGHNT and CDR2 is YENEEA in the germline V gene. The CDR3 consists of 16 residues. V trimming: 1 base; J trimming: 6 bases; junction bases outside the gene matches: 6. The CDR3 loop is CASSLVRGQGSGELFF. CDR3 bases: TGTGCCAGCAGCTTAGTTCGCGGACAGGGGTCCGGGGAGCTGTTTTTT.

The chain is built from TRBV6-5 and TRBJ1-5; 10 bases match TRBD1. This CDR3 is built from 13 residues. Per germline, CDR1 MNHEY and CDR2 SVGAGI. Trimming cost V 6 bases and J 7 bases; bases outside gene matches: 3. CDR3 in amino acids: CASRGDRGQPQHF. The CDR3 DNA reads TGTGCCAGCAGAGGGGACAGGGGCCAGCCCCAGCATTTT.

This chain connects TRBV19 to TRBJ1-3; TRBD1 might be the D (5 bases). Germline CDR1 is LNHDA and CDR2 is SQIVND (reference sequence). The CDR3 runs 15 residues. V was pared by 5 bases and J by 4 bases, with 15 bases between. CDR3 in amino acids: CASSGLGTLGNTIYF. The CDR3 DNA follows: TGTGCCAGTAGTGGACTCGGGACTCTCGGAAACACCATATATTTT.

The chain carries TRBV24-1 and TRBJ2-1; TRBD1 matches 9 bases. V shed 7 bases and J 4 bases; nucleotides not matched to a gene: 4. Germline V lookup: CDR1 KGHDR, CDR2 SFDVKD. This CDR3 comprises 14 residues. The CDR3 spells CATSDRGSYNEQFF. The CDR3 DNA reads as TGTGCCACCAGCGACAGGGGGTCATACAATGAGCAGTTCTTC.

J is TRBJ2-1 and V is TRBV2; unclear D gene. CDR1 and CDR2 from the germline V gene are SNHLY and FYNNEI. This CDR3 is 12 amino acids long. V lost 5 bases to trimming and J lost 4 bases, with 6 bases between them. Here the CDR3 DNA reads TGTGCCAGCAGTAGCGATTACAATGAGCAGTTCTTC. Protein product: CASSSDYNEQFF.

The chain carries TRBV14 and TRBJ1-5; possibly TRBD1 for D (5 bases). Germline-derived CDR1 and CDR2 are SGHDN and FVKESK. This CDR3 contains 14 residues. The V and J ends lost 1 base and 6 bases respectively, with 10 bases between them. In nucleotides, the CDR3 is TGTGCCAGCAGCCAAGGGGGAGGGGTTCAGCCCCAGCATTTT. Amino acid sequence: CASSQGGGVQPQHF.

This chain links TRBV6-1 with TRBJ1-6; 9 positions agree with TRBD1. Germline trimming cut 2 bases from V and 9 bases from J; bases unmatched to any gene: 5. This CDR3 comprises 15 residues. CDR1 MNHNS and CDR2 SASEGT come from the germline V gene. The chain's CDR3 is CASSEQGQGASPLHF. CDR3 DNA: TGTGCCAGCAGTGAACAGGGACAGGGAGCTTCACCCCTCCACTTT.

V usage is TRBV6-5 and J usage is TRBJ1-4; a weak D match, TRBD1 (6 bases). The CDR3 covers 14 residues. V was shortened by 5 bases and J by 14 bases, with 21 bases between the two germline ends. Germline V gene sequence: CDR1 MNHEY, CDR2 SVGAGI. CDR3 in amino acids: CASSKQSSRGYLFF. The CDR3 DNA is TGTGCCAGCAGTAAACAATCATCCAGGGGTTATCTGTTTTTT.